The T cell receptor (beta chain) under discussion was sequenced for a study of control samples from healthy donors and cancer patients. The CDR3 length is 14 residues. Germline V gene sequence: CDR1 LNHDA, CDR2 SQIVND (reference sequence). The germline V and J ends were trimmed by 3 bases and 6 bases, with 13 bases remaining between them. TCRdb's table, derived via immunoSEQ multiplex PCR, lists solely in-frame clones and lacks some. The sample records more than 100,000 clones, roughly nine tenths being singletons. A single count supports this clone. The chain employs TRBV19 and TRBJ2-3; no reliable D call. This sequence originates from a woman aged 18-30 years in good health. Sequencing was carried out using blood. CDR3 sequence reads: CASSMRQVGDTQYF. The CDR3 nucleotides read TGTGCCAGTAGTATGAGGCAGGTTGGGGATACGCAGTATTTT.